The T cell receptor beta chain described here comes from a study of cytomegalovirus exposure and HLA in healthy donors. Study-wide findings and caveats: About 87% or about 30% of the time was how often most TCR beta V segments were productive, according to an earlier analysis. Donors belonging to an Asian-associated ancestry cluster reportedly showed fewer N-insertions in productive TCRs than the roughly 680-donor mean, according to what a later analysis found. A likely sequencing artifact accounted for one observed cluster of highly shared sequence variants.

Primers for the PCR totalled 60 Vbeta and 13 Jbeta. Repertoires were generated with immunoSEQ multiplex PCR, while TCRdb's copy carries only in-frame clones and drops some. The sample includes around 210,000 clones, about 77% of them seen just once. In the case of this clone: Antigen unknown.

The clonotype originates from a boy between 10 and 17 years old in good health and CMV-seronegative. Sequences were obtained from PBMCs.

CDR3 amino acids: CASSLLRVVGIEQFF. Written as DNA, the CDR3 is TGTGCCAGCAGCTTATTGAGGGTAGTAGGCATTGAGCAGTTCTTC. The chain couples TRBV11-2 to TRBJ2-1; tentative D call: TRBD2 (5 bases). Trimming cost V 2 bases and J 9 bases, with 17 bases left between them. This CDR3 has 15 residues. Germline CDR1 SGHAT, CDR2 FQNNGV.